The clone carrying this T cell receptor (beta chain) was found a few times. Its specificity is not known. The CDR3 has 13 amino acids. With V trimmed by 5 bases and J by 3 bases, 5 bases remained unmatched. Germline CDR1 is SQVTM and CDR2 is ANQGSEA. To make TCR beta libraries, researchers used iRepertoire HTBI primers and Arm-PCR of CDR3 regions. Study processing details: The samples yielded roughly 64 TRBV and around 14 TRBJ segments. In TCRdb, the multiplex PCR reads were re-called with MiXCR into one record per CDR3 protein. The V and J calls here are based on TCRdb, not the publication. The repertoire holds roughly 470,000 distinct CDR3 sequences, with 20% to 25% as singletons. This sample is part of a study of regulatory T cells in long-lasting Graves disease. Study at large: Persistence in Graves' disease denoted antithyroid drug use beyond 5 years alongside positive TSH receptor antibodies.

Study-level findings and limits: Persistent disease was characterized by preferential usage of TRBV28, TRBJ1-2 and TRBJ2-5.

Time point here: persistent/refractory GD, antithyroid drugs over 5 years with positive TRAb. TCR sequences were obtained from RNA taken from PBMCs. Nine milliliters of peripheral blood were taken and placed in EDTA tubes. The sequencing used peripheral blood mononuclear cells (PBMCs), collected when the disease was refractory, from a patient treated with antithyroid drugs. The rearrangement links TRBV29-1 to TRBJ2-7; 9 bases match TRBD1. The source of this sequence is a female donor with Graves disease. The CDR3, as DNA: TGCAGCGTTACTTCGGACAGGGGCTACGAGCAGTACTTC. Its translation is CSVTSDRGYEQYF.